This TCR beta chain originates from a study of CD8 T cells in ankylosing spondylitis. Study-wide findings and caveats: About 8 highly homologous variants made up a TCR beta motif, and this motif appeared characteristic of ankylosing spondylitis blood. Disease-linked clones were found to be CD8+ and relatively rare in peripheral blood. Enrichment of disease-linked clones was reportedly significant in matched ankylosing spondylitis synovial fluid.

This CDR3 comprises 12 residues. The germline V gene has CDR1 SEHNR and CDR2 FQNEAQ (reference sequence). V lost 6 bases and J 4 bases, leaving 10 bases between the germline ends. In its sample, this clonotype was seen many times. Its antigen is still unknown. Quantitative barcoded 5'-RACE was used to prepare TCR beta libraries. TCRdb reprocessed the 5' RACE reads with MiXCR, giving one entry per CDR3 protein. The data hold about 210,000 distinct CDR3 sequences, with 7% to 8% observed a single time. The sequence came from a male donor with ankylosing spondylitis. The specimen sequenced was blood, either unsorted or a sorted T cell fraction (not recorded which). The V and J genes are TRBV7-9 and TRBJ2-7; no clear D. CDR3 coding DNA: TGTGCCAGCAGACCCGAAGGGTACGAGCAGTACTTC. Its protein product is CASRPEGYEQYF.